The text below deals with one T cell receptor beta chain. Only a few counts were recorded for this clonotype. This receptor's antigen is unknown. Since the CDR3 does not end with the conserved phenylalanine or tryptophan, this likely comes from a read error. CDR1 and CDR2, looked up from the germline V gene, are MGHRA and YSYEKL. The CDR3 is 16 amino acids in total, end residues counted. Solely the CDR3 DNA is kept, with 48 bases framed from the first base. Each patient had bone marrow sampled at the time of active disease. Ficoll-Hypaque density gradient centrifugation was used to isolate bone marrow mononuclear cells. To remove myeloma plasma cells, the cells were labeled with CD138 magnetic microbeads on a MACS separator, and CD138-negative cells were then collected by negative selection. Flow cytometry with CD138 antibodies on an Attune NxT was used to check how pure the isolated cells were. TRIzol reagent was used to extract total RNA, which was then quantified with a NanoDrop spectrophotometer. Paired RNA-seq and IR-seq were performed on each patient's CD138-negative bone marrow sample.

The data were taken from a study of read filtering for tumor transcriptome and immune sequencing (dated by TCRdb to 2018 to 2020). Study-wide context: The cohort had fewer than 20 male and 11 to 15 female patients with a mean age of roughly 66 years, ranging from roughly 45 to 80. By revised international staging, eight or nine patients were R-ISS I, 16 were R-ISS II and over five were R-ISS III. After DNase treatment, whole-transcriptome libraries were prepared using the TruSeq RNA Access Library Prep Kit. Per sample, about 4.05 to 10.27 million TCR-region mapped reads were obtained with IR-seq, compared with only about 80 to 1,400 with RNA-seq. Using the same bone marrow samples, the study ran both targeted immune repertoire sequencing and bulk whole-transcriptome sequencing and then compared the TCR repertoires from each method. A main aim was a read-filtering strategy for immune repertoire data, specifically whether clonotypes supported by a single read should be removed. Points the paper makes about the study in general: Single-read clonotypes made up around 85% of clonotypes but only around 4% of total reads in IR-seq, compared with 65% to 75% of clonotypes and 40% to 55% of reads in RNA-seq. Rather than purified T cells, the sorted CD138-negative fraction was a mixed bone marrow immune population. Clonotypes were captured by IR-seq at much higher depth and more reliably than by RNA-seq, and smaller IR-seq throughput was sufficient for identification of most shared clonotypes. Removing single-read clonotypes increased the correlation between IR-seq and RNA-seq shared clonotype proportions.

Starting from roughly 440 ng RNA, TCR libraries were constructed with the Immunoverse kit using molecular barcoded adaptors that cover the alpha/delta and beta/gamma chains. TCR library preparation was performed with the same RNA that was used for transcriptome sequencing. An Illumina HiSeq 4000 with 2 x 150 cycles was used to sequence the TCR libraries. In the paper's pipeline: Using MiXCR, which included quality filtering and error correction, TCR reads were aligned to human V, D, J and C references and then assembled into CDR3 clonotypes. The tcR package in R was used to analyze clonotype counts and gene usage diversity. Raw mapping reads were checked after the RNA-seq reads had been mapped by STAR aligner version 2.5.3a onto the human GRCh37 genome. To test how sequencing depth affected the clonotypes detected, IR-seq fastq files were randomly downsampled with Seqtk 1.3. TCRdb reanalyzed the raw reads on its own, using fastp at Q25 for trimming and MiXCR for clone calling, and kept in-frame beta chains. Rows are combined by CDR3 protein, so each entry shows the most common genes and DNA. These V and J calls originate from TCRdb's pipeline instead of the authors' own analysis. In this sample the table shows roughly 5,200 distinct CDR3 sequences, around 21% of which occur a single time. The ten largest clones represent roughly 19% of the sample.

This TCR came from a donor older than 35 with multiple myeloma. This receptor chain uses TRBV4-1 and TRBJ2-3, and 10 junction bases match TRBD2. The sequencing input was a population of CD138-negative cells sorted from bone marrow. Reading the label with the study, this specimen's cell subset or site is: bone marrow mononuclear cells depleted of CD138+ plasma/myeloma cells by negative magnetic selection. CDR3 region: CAGSQLAGTSTDTQYS. The base sequence is TGCGCCGGCAGCCAACTAGCGGGGACCAGCACAGATACGCAGTATTCT.